This TCR beta chain was sequenced in a study of ipilimumab plus nivolumab after autologous stem cell transplantation. Study overall: A median of roughly 8 nivolumab and about 5 ipilimumab doses were given. DLBCL patients had primary refractory or relapsed disease.

This CDR3 comprises 12 residues. Germline-derived CDR1 and CDR2 are MNHNY and SVGAGI (reference sequence). Starting 14 to 28 days after autologous transplant, ipilimumab 1 mg/kg was given. Patients got 3 mg/kg IV nivolumab weeks 1, 4, 7, 10, then biweekly through week 26. Using immunoSEQ multiplex PCR, the repertoire was profiled, and TCRdb retains in-frame clones only, with some absent. The sample holds about 24,000 clones, approximately 86% seen once. In regard to this clone: At one end, the junction sequence differs from germline, possibly due to a read error.

The TCR sequence derives from a male donor with diffuse large B-cell lymphoma. Sequenced material: PBMCs, taken in a trial of ipilimumab plus nivolumab as post-transplant consolidation. V usage is TRBV6-6 and J usage is TRBJ2-7, with D possibly TRBD1 on 6 matching bases. The DNA of the CDR3 is TGTGCCATCAGTGAGAACAGGGACGAGCAGTACTTC. As protein: CAISENRDEQYF.